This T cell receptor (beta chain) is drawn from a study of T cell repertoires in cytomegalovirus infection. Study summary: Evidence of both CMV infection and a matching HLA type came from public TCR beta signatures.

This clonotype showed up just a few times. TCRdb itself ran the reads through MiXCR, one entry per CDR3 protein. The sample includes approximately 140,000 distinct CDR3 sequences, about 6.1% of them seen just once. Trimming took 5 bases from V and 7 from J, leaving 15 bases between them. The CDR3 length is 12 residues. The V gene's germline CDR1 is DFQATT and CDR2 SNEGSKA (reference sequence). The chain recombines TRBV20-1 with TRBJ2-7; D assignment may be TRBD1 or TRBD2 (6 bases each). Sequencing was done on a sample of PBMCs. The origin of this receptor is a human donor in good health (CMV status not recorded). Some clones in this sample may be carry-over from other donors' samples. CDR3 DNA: TGCAGTGCTGCGGGACACCAGCTGGAGCAGTACTTC. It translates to CSAAGHQLEQYF.